The 18 T cell receptor beta chains reported below all come from one sample, sequenced in a study of shared clonotypes between healthy human individuals. Here immunoSEQ multiplex PCR was the method, and the copy in TCRdb shows in-frame clones only, minus some. This table has some 2,000,000 clones, 85% to 95% appearing once. What was sequenced was naive CD4+ T cells sorted from blood. The subset denotes: CD45RA+ positively selected. Source of these receptors: a man between 18 and 29 years old in good health.

The chain uses TRBV7-9 and TRBJ2-1, with D possibly matching TRBD2 (6 bases). The V gene lost 0 bases and the J gene lost 1 base, with 16 bases spanning the gap. This CDR3 region has 18 residues. In germline, CDR1 is SEHNR, CDR2 FQNEAQ (reference sequence). CDR3 residues: CASSLALAGIVSYNEQFF. The DNA of the CDR3 is TGTGCCAGCAGCTTAGCCCTTGCGGGGATTGTGTCCTACAATGAGCAGTTCTTC. Variable domain in full (rest from reference TRBV7-9 and TRBJ2-1): DTGVSQNPRHKITKRGQNVTFRCDPISEHNRLYWYRQTLGQGPEFLTYFQNEAQLEKSRLLSDRFSAERPKGSFSTLEIQRTEQGDSAMYLCASSLALAGIVSYNEQFFGPGTRLTVL.

This rearrangement joins TRBV19 to TRBJ2-7; D may be TRBD1 or TRBD2 (5 bases each). Germline-derived CDR1 and CDR2 are LNHDA and SQIVND (reference sequence). The V end was cut by 1 base, the J end by 6 bases, with 10 bases between. The CDR3 runs to 13 residues. The CDR3 nucleotides are TGTGCCAGTAGTATAGCTGGGGGTCTCGAGCAGTACTTC. Translation gives CASSIAGGLEQYF.

This chain uses TRBV5-1 with TRBJ2-2; D may be TRBD1 (5 bases). Deletions cut 3 bases from V and 7 bases from J, with 13 bases between. The germline V gene has CDR1 SGHRS and CDR2 YFSETQ. CDR3 length: 14 amino acids. The CDR3, as DNA: TGCGCCAGCAGCTCGATCCAGGGTAACGGGGAGCTGTTTTTT. Translated, it gives CASSSIQGNGELFF. The variable domain in full, with the rest retrieved from reference TRBV5-1 and TRBJ2-2, is KAGVTQTPRYLIKTRGQQVTLSCSPISGHRSVSWYQQTPGQGLQFLFEYFSETQRNKGNFPGRFSGRQFSNSRSEMNVSTLELGDSALYLCASSSIQGNGELFFGEGSRLTVL.

In the case of this clone: Other DNA variants within this sample encode the same CDR3. The rearrangement joins TRBV5-1 to TRBJ2-2; 8 nucleotides align to TRBD1. The CDR3 has 14 amino acids. Trimming at V came to 4 bases and at J to 5 bases, leaving 4 bases not matched to a gene. Germline CDR1 reads SGHRS; CDR2 reads YFSETQ. CDR3 nucleotides: TGCGCCAGCAGCAGGACAGGGTTTACCGGGGAGCTGTTTTTT. Translating gives CASSRTGFTGELFF.

The chain carries TRBV28 and TRBJ2-3; TRBD1 or TRBD2 may be the D gene (5 bases each). V lost 1 base and J lost 3, with 8 bases in between. Per the germline V gene, CDR1 is MDHEN and CDR2 is SYDVKM. The CDR3 is made up of 14 amino acids. The CDR3 loop reads CASSLSGATDTQYF. CDR3 in DNA: TGTGCCAGCAGTTTATCCGGGGCTACAGATACGCAGTATTTT.

This chain uses TRBV28 with TRBJ1-3; a weak D match, TRBD1 (5 bases). This CDR3 is built from 16 residues. V was cut by 5 bases and J by 0 bases, with 14 bases left in between. CDR1 and CDR2 from the germline V gene are MDHEN and SYDVKM. The CDR3 sequence is CASSPPGLISGNTIYF. CDR3 in DNA: TGTGCCAGCAGTCCCCCGGGACTGATCTCTGGAAACACCATATATTTT.

To note about this clone: The same CDR3 also results from other DNA sequences found in this sample. This chain connects TRBV30 to TRBJ1-5, with D hard to call. V was trimmed by 3 bases and J by 0 bases, leaving 6 bases between them. CDR3 size: 13 residues. Germline lookup yields CDR1 GTSNPN and CDR2 SVGIG (reference sequence). The CDR3 coding sequence is TGTGCCTGGAGCCTGGATAGCAATCAGCCCCAGCATTTT. It translates to CAWSLDSNQPQHF.

This clone came up once. At the DNA level, this CDR3 is encoded by other sequences in the same sample as well. V and J are TRBV4-3 and TRBJ2-7, with D uncertain. Trimming removed 0 bases from V and 3 bases from J, with 9 bases in between. The CDR3 is 14 residues long. Germline V lookup: CDR1 LGHNA, CDR2 YSLEER. CDR3 protein: CASSQDPGSYEQYF. The CDR3, as DNA: TGCGCCAGCAGCCAAGATCCTGGCAGCTACGAGCAGTACTTC.

In regard to this clone: Other DNA sequences from this sample encode an identical CDR3 as well. This chain uses TRBV2 with TRBJ1-5; 8 nucleotides match TRBD1. Germline CDR1 reads SNHLY; CDR2 reads FYNNEI. V was pared by 8 bases and J by 1 base, with 7 bases of the junction left unmatched. This CDR3 has 15 residues. The CDR3 reads CASRGQGLSNQPQHF. For the CDR3, the DNA is TGTGCCAGCCGAGGACAGGGCCTGAGCAATCAGCCCCAGCATTTT. The variable domain in full, completed from reference TRBV2 and TRBJ1-5, reads EPEVTQTPSHQVTQMGQEVILRCVPISNHLYFYWYRQILGQKVEFLVSFYNNEISEKSEIFDDQFSVERPDGSNFTLKIRSTKLEDSAMYFCASRGQGLSNQPQHFGDGTRLSIL.

The chain has TRBV14 and TRBJ1-6; no definite D call. This CDR3 contains 14 residues. Germline CDR1 is SGHDN and CDR2 is FVKESK. V was pared by 2 bases and J by 6 bases, with 8 bases between. CDR3 coding DNA: TGTGCCAGCAGCCAACTGGACGGTAATTCACCCCTCCACTTT. Its protein product is CASSQLDGNSPLHF.

The rearrangement links TRBV14 to TRBJ1-2; possibly TRBD1 for D (6 bases). This CDR3 spans 13 amino acids. Germline CDR1 and CDR2: SGHDN and FVKESK. Trimming pared 4 bases from V and 5 bases from J, leaving 11 bases between. As DNA, the CDR3 is TGTGCCAGCAGCCGGCAACAGGGATATGGCTACACCTTC. This gives the protein CASSRQQGYGYTF. Full variable domain (outside the CDR3, taken from reference TRBV14 and TRBJ1-2): EAGVTQFPSHSVIEKGQTVTLRCDPISGHDNLYWYRRVMGKEIKFLLHFVKESKQDESGMPNNRFLAERTGGTYSTLKVQPAELEDSGVYFCASSRQQGYGYTFGSGTRLTVV.

The genes are TRBV15 and TRBJ1-1; tentatively, D is TRBD1 (6 bases). The germline V and J ends were trimmed by 1 base and 5 bases, with 11 bases remaining between them. This CDR3 spans 14 amino acids. Germline loops: CDR1 LNHNV, CDR2 YYDKDF (reference sequence). Here the CDR3 DNA reads TGTGCCACCAGCAGAGGGCAGGGGTGGACTGAAGCTTTCTTT. It encodes CATSRGQGWTEAFF.

The V and J genes are TRBV18 and TRBJ2-7; 11 bases align to TRBD1. This CDR3 has 15 amino acids. CDR1 is KGHSH, CDR2 LQKENI, per germline. V dropped 5 bases and J dropped 3; count of bases not matched to a gene: 6. CDR3: CASSSRTGGFYEQYF. CDR3 DNA sequence: TGTGCCAGCTCATCGCGGACAGGGGGCTTCTACGAGCAGTACTTC.

The sample holds one count of this clone. The rearrangement links TRBV7-2 to TRBJ1-4; TRBD1 agrees at 7 bases. V gave up 4 bases and J gave up 8 bases; unmatched junction bases: 7. The CDR3 is 14 residues long. Germline V gives CDR1 SGHTA, CDR2 FQGNSA. The CDR3 region is CASSSTGKGEKLFF. DNA for the CDR3: TGTGCCAGCAGCTCGACAGGGAAGGGGGAAAAACTGTTTTTT.

On this clone: The identical CDR3 is also encoded by other nucleotide sequences in the sample. The chain combines TRBV10-3 with TRBJ2-7; 7 bases are a match to TRBD1. Germline-derived CDR1 and CDR2 are ENHRY and SYGVKD. V lost 2 bases to trimming and J lost 2 bases; unmatched junction nucleotides: 3. There are 14 residues in the CDR3. Here the CDR3 DNA reads TGTGCCATCAGTGAGGGTCAGGGGGCCTACGAGCAGTACTTC. Residues: CAISEGQGAYEQYF.

DNA of the CDR3: TGTGCCAGCAGCATCGGACAGGGGGCTACCTACAATGAGCAGTTCTTC. Translated, it gives CASSIGQGATYNEQFF. V gene TRBV7-9 combines with J gene TRBJ2-1, with 11 bases matching TRBD1. Germline trimming cut 5 bases from V and 2 bases from J; bases unmatched to any gene: 5. Germline V gene lookup returns CDR1 SEHNR and CDR2 FQNEAQ (reference sequence). The CDR3 sequence is 16 residues long.

This rearrangement joins TRBV5-1 to TRBJ1-1, with unresolved D. The CDR3 extends over 15 amino acids. Per germline, CDR1 SGHRS and CDR2 YFSETQ. V was clipped by 0 bases and J by 1 base, with 10 bases between them. The CDR3 bases are TGCGCCAGCAGCTTGGGAGGTGCGGGGAACACTGAAGCTTTCTTT. Its translation is CASSLGGAGNTEAFF. Complete variable domain (other parts from reference TRBV5-1 and TRBJ1-1): KAGVTQTPRYLIKTRGQQVTLSCSPISGHRSVSWYQQTPGQGLQFLFEYFSETQRNKGNFPGRFSGRQFSNSRSEMNVSTLELGDSALYLCASSLGGAGNTEAFFGQGTRLTVV.

The chain is built from TRBV10-3 and TRBJ2-6, with D uncertain. Trimming took 9 bases from V and 3 from J, leaving 6 bases between them. The CDR3 has 12 amino acids. The germline gives CDR1 ENHRY, CDR2 SYGVKD. For the CDR3, the DNA is TGTGCCATTTTAGTTGGGGCCAACGTCCTGACTTTC. Its protein product is CAILVGANVLTF.